This T cell receptor beta chain was captured by sequencing in a study of blood T cell repertoires in COVID-19 (dated by TCRdb to the early 2020s). Study-wide context: Collaborator samples came from the United States, Italy and Spain and covered acute and convalescent phases of COVID-19. The material from the prospective study consisted of cDNA or gDNA derived from T cells, B-cell-depleted T cells, or PBMCs. Deeply sampled blood TCRbeta repertoires from subjects exposed to, actively infected with, or recovered from COVID-19 were included in the dataset. Nearly every sample came with metadata listing a de-identified subject ID, COVID-19 status, age in years and sex. A freely available public database, intended as a resource for researchers studying the immune response to SARS-CoV-2, is where the repertoires were released. Samples came from the ongoing ImmuneRACE study (first 160 participants) plus 1,254 subjects from 6 global collaborators. Where HLA class I and class II types were available, the types were taken from metadata supplied by the sample provider, not from assay-based typing. The full study reports these points: The amount of clinical and demographic metadata varied by source and participant and was provided uncurated.

Points on this clone: It has no known antigen specificity. Base quality data are lacking; no much larger clone is found one base away.

TCRbeta CDR3 regions were amplified from genomic DNA using the immunoSEQ Assay, a bias-controlled multiplex PCR. Under the source paper's analysis protocol: Nucleated cell counts per sample were estimated from amplification of reference gene primers within the assay. Sequence reads were collapsed and filtered to measure the absolute abundance of every unique TCRbeta CDR3 rearrangement. For each sample, productive Simpson clonality was calculated as the square root of Simpson's diversity index across productive rearrangements. This immuneACCESS table, as held by TCRdb, lists in-frame sequences with V and J called but not all clones. Of the missing ones, under half trace to an unresolved V gene in checked studies; the others have no known cause. V and J calls and clone size are as listed in that table; D and trimming were resolved from the DNA. This sample holds fewer than 35,000 clones; roughly 82% were observed only once. About 1.8% of the sample goes to the ten largest clones.

The collaborating institutions used their own protocols to collect whole blood in K2EDTA tubes. For TCRbeta analysis, collaborators shipped samples in one of three forms: frozen whole blood, isolated PBMCs, or DNA extracted from either of those sample types. The CDR3 measures 15 amino acids from cysteine to phenylalanine. Only CDR3 DNA is held: 45 bases, read in frame from base 1. V and J are trimmed by 0 bases and 6 bases, and the gene matches miss 5 bases of the junction. The germline V gene encodes CDR1 SGHRS and CDR2 YFSETQ. This TCR derives from a man of 80 years or more with active or convalescent COVID-19. The sequencing sample was made of peripheral blood. The chain employs TRBV5-1 and TRBJ2-7; TRBD2 lines up with 11 middle nucleotides. The DNA is as follows: TGCGCCAGCAGCTTGGAACTAGCGGGAGACTCCGAGCAGTACTTC. The resulting protein is CASSLELAGDSEQYF.